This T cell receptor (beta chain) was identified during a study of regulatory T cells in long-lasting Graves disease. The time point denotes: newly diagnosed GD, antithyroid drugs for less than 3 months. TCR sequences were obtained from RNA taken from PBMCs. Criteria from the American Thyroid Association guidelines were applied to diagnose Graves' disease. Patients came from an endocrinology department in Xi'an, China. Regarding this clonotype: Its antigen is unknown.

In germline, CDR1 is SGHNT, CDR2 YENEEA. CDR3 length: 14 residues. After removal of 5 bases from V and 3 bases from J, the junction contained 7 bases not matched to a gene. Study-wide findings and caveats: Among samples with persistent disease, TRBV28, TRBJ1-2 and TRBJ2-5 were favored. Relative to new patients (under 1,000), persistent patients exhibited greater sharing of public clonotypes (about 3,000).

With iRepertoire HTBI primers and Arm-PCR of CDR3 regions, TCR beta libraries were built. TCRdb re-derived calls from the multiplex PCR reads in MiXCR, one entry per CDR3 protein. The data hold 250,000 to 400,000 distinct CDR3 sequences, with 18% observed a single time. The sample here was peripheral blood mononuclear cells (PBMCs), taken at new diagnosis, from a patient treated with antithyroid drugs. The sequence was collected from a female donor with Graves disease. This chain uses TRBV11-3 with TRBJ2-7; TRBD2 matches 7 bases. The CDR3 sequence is CASSPVGGSYEQYF. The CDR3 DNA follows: TGTGCCAGCAGCCCGGTGGGGGGGAGCTACGAGCAGTACTTC.